This is a list of T cell receptor beta chains from one sample in a study of cytomegalovirus exposure and HLA in healthy donors. Profiling relied on immunoSEQ multiplex PCR, and the TCRdb table lists in-frame clones only, not all of them. Of around 91,000 clones in the sample, around 64% were seen once. The sequenced sample was PBMCs. Receptor source: a man aged 55 to 70 in good health and CMV-seronegative. CDR3s include the opening cysteine and the closing phenylalanine or tryptophan. D genes are given only for firm matches.

>TRBJ2-1|NA|TRBV5-1
CASFTRGSDEQFF
TGCGCCAGCTTTACCAGAGGGAGCGATGAGCAGTTCTTC
>TRBJ1-1|TRBD1|TRBV13
CASSLVGTGRTEAFF
TGTGCCAGCAGCTTAGTTGGGACAGGGAGGACTGAAGCTTTCTTT
>TRBJ2-3|TRBD1|TRBV9
CASSRQGAEDTQYF
TGTGCCAGCAGCAGACAGGGGGCGGAAGATACGCAGTATTTT
>TRBJ2-1|TRBD2|TRBV5-1
CASSLGGASGYNEQFF
TGCGCCAGCAGCTTGGGCGGGGCTAGCGGTTACAATGAGCAGTTCTTC
>TRBJ2-6|NA|TRBV2
CATSAGPGGANVLTF
TGTGCCACTTCGGCGGGGCCGGGGGGGGCCAACGTCCTGACTTTC
>TRBJ2-2|TRBD1|TRBV6-1
CASSPYRGGELFF
TGTGCCAGCAGTCCCTACAGGGGTGGGGAGCTGTTTTTT
>TRBJ1-2|TRBD1|TRBV6-6
CASRLNTGGYGYTF
TGTGCCAGCAGACTTAATACAGGGGGCTATGGCTACACCTTC
>TRBJ2-7|TRBD1|TRBV28
CASSRIRQGPKEYF
TGTGCCAGCAGCCGTATCCGACAGGGCCCGAAAGAGTACTTC
>TRBJ1-2|TRBD1|TRBV27
CASRRDRGEYGYTF
TGTGCCAGCAGACGGGACAGGGGAGAGTATGGCTACACCTTC
>TRBJ1-6|NA|TRBV27
CASSLEGVVGYNSPLHF
TGTGCCAGCAGTCTAGAGGGTGTTGTGGGCTATAATTCACCCCTCCACTTT
>TRBJ2-5|NA|TRBV21-1
CASSSRTDLGETQYF
TGTGCCAGCAGTTCCAGGACTGACCTTGGGGAGACCCAGTACTTC
>TRBJ2-7|NA|TRBV7-8
CASRRGGDSYEQYF
TGTGCCAGCAGAAGGGGGGGCGACTCCTACGAGCAGTACTTC